This T cell receptor (beta chain) was captured by sequencing in a study of CD8 T cells in Susac syndrome. An amount of RNA that ranged from about 0.45 to 1 ug was reverse transcribed with random hexamers. Multiplex immunoSEQ PCR targeted 54 Vbeta and 13 Jbeta TCR beta segments. MiXCR, applied by TCRdb to the immunoSEQ multiplex PCR reads, yields one record per CDR3 protein. Of about 250,000 distinct CDR3 sequences detected, approximately 92% appear once; the ten largest clones hold around 0.07%. With 3 bases removed from V and 0 bases from J, the gap between germline ends came to 17 bases. The CDR3 is 16 amino acids. Per the germline V gene, CDR1 is GTSNPN and CDR2 is SVGIG (reference sequence).

V is TRBV30 and J is TRBJ1-1, with D possibly TRBD1 on 6 matching bases. The material sequenced was CD4+ T cells from PBMCs. The origin of this receptor is a human donor with multiple sclerosis. CDR3 loop: CAWSRDTPLMNTEAFF. CDR3 DNA: TGTGCCTGGAGCCGGGACACACCCTTAATGAACACTGAAGCTTTCTTT.